A single sample is the source of the 8 T cell receptor beta chains below, sequenced in a study of cytomegalovirus exposure and HLA in healthy donors. Researchers ran the PCR with 60 Vbeta and 13 Jbeta primers. The data were produced by immunoSEQ multiplex PCR, yet TCRdb's version contains in-frame clones alone and is incomplete. Among 150,000 to 200,000 clones listed, just under 80% were seen once. Source material: PBMCs. These receptors were collected from a woman aged 50 to 65 in good health and CMV-seropositive.

The chain links TRBV2 to TRBJ2-4, with TRBD1 as a possible D gene (5 bases). Germline V gene lookup returns CDR1 SNHLY and CDR2 FYNNEI. V dropped 5 bases and J dropped 6 bases, with 14 bases sitting between them. This CDR3 is built from 14 residues. CDR3 sequence (DNA): TGTGCCAGCAGTCCTCGACTTCAGGGAAACATTCAGTACTTC. It is translated as CASSPRLQGNIQYF.

CDR3 sequence (DNA): TGTGCCAGCAGGACTAGCGGGGTCTCCTACGAGCAGTACTTC. Protein: CASRTSGVSYEQYF. The chain is built from TRBV25-1 and TRBJ2-7, with 11 bases identical to TRBD2. After removal of 6 bases from V and 0 bases from J, the junction contained 1 base not matched to a gene. The CDR3 consists of 14 residues. Germline lookup yields CDR1 MGHDK and CDR2 SYGVNS.

The chain couples TRBV7-9 to TRBJ2-7; 8 bases fit TRBD2. The CDR3 consists of 16 residues. The germline gives CDR1 SEHNR, CDR2 FQNEAQ (reference sequence). The trim removed 1 base at V and 2 bases at J, leaving 7 bases unmatched. The CDR3 nucleotides are TGTGCCAGCAGCTTAGGCCTAGCGGGTGAAACCTACGAGCAGTACTTC. This translates into CASSLGLAGETYEQYF.

About this clone itself: This specimen includes other DNA sequences encoding the same CDR3. J is TRBJ2-1 and V is TRBV7-3, with 8 bases identical to TRBD2. CDR1 is SGHTA, CDR2 FQGTGA, per germline. The CDR3 has 16 amino acids. V trimming: 1 base; J trimming: 2 bases; junction bases outside the gene matches: 4. For the CDR3, the DNA is TGTGCCAGCAGCTTAAGCGGGGGGAGGACCTACAATGAGCAGTTCTTC. Its protein product is CASSLSGGRTYNEQFF.

J is TRBJ2-2 and V is TRBV19; TRBD2 is a possible D gene (7 bases). CDR3 size: 16 residues. Trimming took 4 bases from V and 8 from J, leaving 20 bases between them. Germline CDR1 reads LNHDA; CDR2 reads SQIVND (reference sequence). CDR3 amino acids: CASSTLDTGRAGELFF. The CDR3 DNA follows: TGTGCCAGTAGTACCCTTGACACAGGGAGGGCTGGGGAGCTGTTTTTT.

Concerning this clone: The junction does not match germline at one end; this may be a read error. The chain couples TRBV7-9 to TRBJ2-7, with 9 bases matching TRBD1. This CDR3 spans 18 amino acids. Germline V lookup: CDR1 SEHNR, CDR2 FQNEAQ (reference sequence). The CDR3 DNA reads TGTTCCAGCAGCAAGACAGGGGGGGCTCCCACTTCGATCTACGAGCAGTACTTC. Its translation is CSSSKTGGAPTSIYEQYF.

In DNA form, the CDR3 reads TGTGCCAGCAGCCAAGACGGAGAGGGGGCTGGTGGAAACACCATATATTTT. It specifies CASSQDGEGAGGNTIYF. The V and J genes are TRBV4-2 and TRBJ1-3, with TRBD1 matching over 7 bases. The CDR3 totals 17 residues. Germline-derived CDR1 and CDR2 are LGHNA and YNFKEQ. Trimming removed 0 bases from V and 3 bases from J; junction bases left unmatched: 8.

The genes are TRBV11-3 and TRBJ2-7, with 11 bases identical to TRBD2. Germline values: CDR1 SGHNT, CDR2 YENEEA. The CDR3 consists of 16 residues. The V and J ends lost 1 base and 5 bases, in that order; junction bases with no gene match: 7. The CDR3 nucleotides read TGTGCCAGCAGCTTAGGACTAGCGGGGTATGACGACGAGCAGTACTTC. This gives the protein CASSLGLAGYDDEQYF.